The sequence of this TCR beta chain was determined in a study of blood T cell repertoires in COVID-19. The wider study: Samples of COVID-19 (acute and convalescent) were obtained from the United States, Italy and Spain. In each case, the material was cDNA or gDNA derived from T cells, B-cell-depleted T cells, or PBMCs.

CDR1 is MNHEY and CDR2 is SVGAGI in the germline V gene. This CDR3 spans 15 amino acids. The V and J ends lost 0 bases and 2 bases respectively, with 11 bases between them. Original methodology: The assay estimated nucleated cells by amplifying reference gene primers. Sequenced by immunoSEQ multiplex PCR; TCRdb stores in-frame clones only, minus some. V and J calls and clone size come straight from that table; D and trimming were deduced from the DNA. The data contain approximately 160,000 clones, about four fifths of them singletons. The J gene is TRBJ2-7, the V gene TRBV6-5; perhaps TRBD2 as D (6 bases). The TCR was taken from a man in his 70s who had recovered from COVID-19. Sequences were obtained from peripheral blood. Here the CDR3 DNA reads TGTGCCAGCAGTTACTCGGGGGGTTCTCCCTACGAGCAGTACTTC. It translates to CASSYSGGSPYEQYF.